Listed here is a single T cell receptor beta chain. These data are taken from a study of T cell responses to AZD1222 COVID-19 vaccine. Germline values: CDR1 MNHEY, CDR2 SVGAGI. V was shortened by 8 bases and J by 4 bases, with 14 bases between the two germline ends. The CDR3 contains 13 residues. Clones were sequenced by immunoSEQ multiplex PCR, and TCRdb holds only the in-frame ones, with some missing. The sample lists about 39,000 clones; 88% were seen once. The chain recombines TRBV6-5 with TRBJ1-2; no firm D call. The input for sequencing was peripheral blood, taken 28 days after the second dose of the MenACWY control vaccine. The TCR was taken from an adult who received the MenACWY meningococcal vaccine as a control. The CDR3 sequence is CASGSGRIYGYTF. The CDR3 DNA reads TGTGCCAGCGGCAGCGGCCGGATCTATGGCTACACCTTC.